This paragraph reports one T cell receptor (beta chain). These data come from a study of OX40 agonist ivuxolimab in advanced cancers. Clones were read by immunoSEQ multiplex PCR, and TCRdb kept only the in-frame ones, dropping some. The sample shows 30,000 to 45,000 clones, about 90% of them seen only once. The CDR3 is 14 amino acids. The V end lost 8 bases, the J end lost 4 bases, and 14 bases lay between the germline ends. Germline V gene lookup returns CDR1 LNHNV and CDR2 YYDKDF (reference sequence). The chain joins TRBV15 to TRBJ1-4, with D unclear. The clonotype comes from an adult with an advanced solid tumor such as melanoma, head and neck, liver or kidney cancer. The starting material was CD4+ or CD8+ T cells sorted from blood, obtained in a trial of the OX40 agonist ivuxolimab. As DNA, the CDR3 is TGTGCCACCGGCGTTCGTGGGTTTAATGAAAAACTGTTTTTT. It is translated as CATGVRGFNEKLFF. Drawing the rest from reference TRBV15 and TRBJ1-4, the complete variable domain is DAMVIQNPRYQVTQFGKPVTLSCSQTLNHNVMYWYQQKSSQAPKLLFHYYDKDFNNEADTPDNFQSRRPNTSFCFLDIRSPGLGDTAMYLCATGVRGFNEKLFFGSGTQLSVL.